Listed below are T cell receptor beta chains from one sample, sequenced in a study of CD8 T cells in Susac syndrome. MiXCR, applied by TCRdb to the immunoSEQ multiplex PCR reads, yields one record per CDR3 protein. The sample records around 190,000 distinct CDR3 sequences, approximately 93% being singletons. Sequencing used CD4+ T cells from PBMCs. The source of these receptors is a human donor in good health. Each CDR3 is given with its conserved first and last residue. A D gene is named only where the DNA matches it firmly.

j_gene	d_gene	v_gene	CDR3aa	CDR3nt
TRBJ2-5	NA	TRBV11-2	CASSLDSGTLGSTQYF	TGTGCCAGCAGCTTAGATTCAGGGACCTTAGGGTCGACCCAGTACTTC
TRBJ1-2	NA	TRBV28	CVTQAVNYGYTF	TGTGTAACCCAGGCGGTTAACTATGGCTACACCTTC
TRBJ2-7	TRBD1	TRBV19	CASSILGQGGYEQYF	TGTGCCAGTAGTATACTCGGACAGGGCGGCTACGAGCAGTACTTC
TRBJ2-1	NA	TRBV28	CASSKSYNEQFF	TGTGCCAGCAGTAAATCCTACAATGAGCAGTTCTTC
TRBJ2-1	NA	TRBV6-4	CASSEQGWSSYNEQFF	TGTGCCAGCAGTGAGCAGGGTTGGAGCTCCTACAATGAGCAGTTCTTC
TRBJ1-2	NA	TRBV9	CASSVQERGYTF	TGTGCCAGCAGCGTTCAGGAACGAGGCTACACCTTC
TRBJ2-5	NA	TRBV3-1	CASSQWTGQETQYF	TGTGCCAGCAGCCAGTGGACGGGGCAAGAGACCCAGTACTTC
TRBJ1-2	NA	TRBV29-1	CSGQGSNYGYTF	TGCAGCGGCCAGGGGTCTAACTATGGCTACACCTTC
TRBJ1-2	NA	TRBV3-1	CASSQEVTVGGYTF	TGTGCCAGCAGCCAAGAGGTGACAGTGGGCGGCTACACCTTC
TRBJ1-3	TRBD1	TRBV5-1	CASSLEGQGRFSGNTIYF	TGCGCCAGCAGCTTGGAGGGACAGGGGCGGTTTTCTGGAAACACCATATATTTT
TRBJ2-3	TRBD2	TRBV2	CASSVTSGYRTDTQYF	TGTGCCAGCAGTGTTACTAGCGGATATCGTACAGATACGCAGTATTTT
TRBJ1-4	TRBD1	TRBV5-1	CASSFFPGQGNEKLFF	TGCGCCAGCAGCTTTTTTCCGGGACAGGGGAATGAAAAACTGTTTTTT
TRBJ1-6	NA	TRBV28	CASSPSLPGTSPLHF	TGTGCCAGCAGCCCCTCCTTGCCGGGTACTTCACCCCTCCACTTT
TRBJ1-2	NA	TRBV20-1	CSAPKKNNYGYTF	TGCAGTGCCCCGAAAAAGAATAACTATGGCTACACCTTC